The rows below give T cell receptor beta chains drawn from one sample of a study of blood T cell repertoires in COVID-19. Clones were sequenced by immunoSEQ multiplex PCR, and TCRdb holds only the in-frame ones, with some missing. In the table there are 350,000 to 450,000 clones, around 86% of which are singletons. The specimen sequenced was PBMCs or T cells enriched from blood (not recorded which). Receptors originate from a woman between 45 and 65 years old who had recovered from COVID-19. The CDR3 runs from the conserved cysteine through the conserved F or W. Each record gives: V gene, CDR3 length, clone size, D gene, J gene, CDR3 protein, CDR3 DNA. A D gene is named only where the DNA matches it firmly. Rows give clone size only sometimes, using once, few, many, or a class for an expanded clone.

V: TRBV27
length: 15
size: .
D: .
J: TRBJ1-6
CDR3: CASSLSASDNSPLHF
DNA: TGTGCCAGCAGTTTATCAGCATCGGATAATTCACCCCTCCACTTT

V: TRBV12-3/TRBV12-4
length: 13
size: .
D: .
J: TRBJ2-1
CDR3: CASKGVGLNEQFF
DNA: TGTGCCAGCAAGGGGGTGGGTCTAAATGAGCAGTTCTTC

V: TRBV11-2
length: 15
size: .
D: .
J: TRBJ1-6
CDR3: CASSLRGMSNSPLHF
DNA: TGTGCCAGCAGCTTGAGAGGGATGTCTAATTCACCCCTCCACTTT

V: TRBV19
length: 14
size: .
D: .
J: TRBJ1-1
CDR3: CASSISGMNTEAFF
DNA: TGTGCCAGTAGTATATCGGGTATGAACACTGAAGCTTTCTTT

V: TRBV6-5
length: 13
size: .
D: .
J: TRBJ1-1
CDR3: CASSHGQNTEAFF
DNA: TGTGCCAGCAGTCACGGACAGAACACTGAAGCTTTCTTT

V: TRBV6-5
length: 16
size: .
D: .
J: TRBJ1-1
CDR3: CASSYSTRGVGTEAFF
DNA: TGTGCCAGCAGTTACTCGACGCGCGGGGTCGGCACTGAAGCTTTCTTT

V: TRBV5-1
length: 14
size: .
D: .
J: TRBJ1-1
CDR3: CASSLVPGGTEAFF
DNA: TGCGCCAGCAGCTTGGTTCCGGGTGGCACTGAAGCTTTCTTT

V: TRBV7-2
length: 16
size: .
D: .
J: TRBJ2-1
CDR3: CARTQEGQNGVHEQFF
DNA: TGTGCCAGGACACAGGAGGGCCAGAATGGTGTCCATGAGCAGTTCTTC

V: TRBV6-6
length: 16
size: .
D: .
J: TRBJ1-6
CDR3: CASSRHGRDKNSPLHF
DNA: TGTGCCAGCAGTCGACATGGCCGGGACAAGAATTCACCCCTCCACTTT

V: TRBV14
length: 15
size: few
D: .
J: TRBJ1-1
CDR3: CASSRSPGFIPEAFF
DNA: TGTGCCAGCAGTCGGAGTCCGGGGTTCATCCCTGAAGCTTTCTTT

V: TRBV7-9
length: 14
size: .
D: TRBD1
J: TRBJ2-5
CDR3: CASSATGAMETQYF
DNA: TGTGCCAGCAGCGCGACAGGGGCGATGGAGACCCAGTACTTC

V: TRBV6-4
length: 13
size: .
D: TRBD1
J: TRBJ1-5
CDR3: CASSWDRDQPQHF
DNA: TGTGCCAGCAGTTGGGACAGGGATCAGCCCCAGCATTTT

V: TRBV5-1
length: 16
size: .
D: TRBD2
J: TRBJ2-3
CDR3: CASKGGGAPSTDTQYF
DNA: TGCGCCAGCAAGGGCGGGGGGGCGCCTAGCACAGATACGCAGTATTTT

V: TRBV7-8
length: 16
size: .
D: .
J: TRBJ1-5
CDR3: CASSFGGQAAGQPQHF
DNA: TGTGCCAGCAGCTTCGGGGGGCAGGCGGCAGGTCAGCCCCAGCATTTT

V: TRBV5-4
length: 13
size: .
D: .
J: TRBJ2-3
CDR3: CASSELKTDTQYF
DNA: TGTGCCAGCAGCGAGTTAAAAACAGATACGCAGTATTTT

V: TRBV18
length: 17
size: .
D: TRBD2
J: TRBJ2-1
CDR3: CASSPLRTSGQNNEQFF
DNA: TGTGCCAGCTCACCACTCAGGACTAGCGGGCAGAACAATGAGCAGTTCTTC

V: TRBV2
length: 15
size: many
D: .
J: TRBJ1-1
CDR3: CASSEALMGTTEAFF
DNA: TGTGCCAGCAGTGAAGCGCTTATGGGGACTACTGAAGCTTTCTTT

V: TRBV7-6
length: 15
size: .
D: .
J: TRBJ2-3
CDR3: CASSLVASVADTQYF
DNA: TGTGCCAGCAGCTTAGTGGCTAGCGTCGCAGATACGCAGTATTTT

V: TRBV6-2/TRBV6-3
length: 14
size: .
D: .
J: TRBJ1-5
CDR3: CASSYSVRGQPQHF
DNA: TGTGCCAGCAGTTACTCTGTAAGGGGTCAGCCCCAGCATTTT

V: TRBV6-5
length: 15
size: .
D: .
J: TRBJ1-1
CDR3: CASSYNPGQNTEAFF
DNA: TGTGCCAGCAGTTACAACCCAGGACAGAACACTGAAGCTTTCTTT

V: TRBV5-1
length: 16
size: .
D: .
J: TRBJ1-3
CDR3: CASSPRQGISGNTIYF
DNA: TGCGCCAGCAGCCCACGACAAGGAATCTCTGGAAACACCATATATTTT

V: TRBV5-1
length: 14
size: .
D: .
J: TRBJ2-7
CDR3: CASSLGQINYEQYF
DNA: TGCGCCAGCAGCTTGGGCCAGATAAACTACGAGCAGTACTTC

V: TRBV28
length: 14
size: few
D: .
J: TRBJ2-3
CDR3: CASSLTGYTDTQYF
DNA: TGTGCCAGCAGTTTAACAGGTTACACAGATACGCAGTATTTT

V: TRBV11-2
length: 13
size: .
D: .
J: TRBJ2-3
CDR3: CASSPDSSDTQYF
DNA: TGTGCCAGCAGCCCGGACTCGTCAGATACGCAGTATTTT

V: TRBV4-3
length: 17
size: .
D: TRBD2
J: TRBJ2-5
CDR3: CASSRARLGGGQETQYF
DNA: TGCGCCAGCAGCCGAGCCCGCCTGGGGGGGGGCCAAGAGACCCAGTACTTC

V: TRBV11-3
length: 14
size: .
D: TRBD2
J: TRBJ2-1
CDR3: CASRPVLAGDEQFF
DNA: TGTGCCAGCAGGCCGGTACTAGCGGGGGATGAGCAGTTCTTC

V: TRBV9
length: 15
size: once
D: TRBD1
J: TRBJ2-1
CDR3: CASSVGTGGGSEQFF
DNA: TGTGCCAGCAGCGTAGGAACAGGGGGCGGATCTGAGCAGTTCTTC

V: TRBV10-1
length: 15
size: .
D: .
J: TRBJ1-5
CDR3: CASSERGGGYQPQHF
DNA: TGCGCCAGCAGTGAGAGAGGGGGGGGTTATCAGCCCCAGCATTTT

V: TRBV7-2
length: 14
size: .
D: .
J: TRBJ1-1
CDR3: CASSLAATNTEAFF
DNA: TGTGCCAGCAGCTTAGCAGCTACGAACACTGAAGCTTTCTTT

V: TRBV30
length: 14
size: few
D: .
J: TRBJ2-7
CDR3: CAWSVWGGDPEQYF
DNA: TGTGCCTGGAGTGTTTGGGGGGGCGACCCCGAGCAGTACTTC

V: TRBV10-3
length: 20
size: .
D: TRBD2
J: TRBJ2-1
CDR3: CAIKAGEGLAGGSSYNEQFF
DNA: TGTGCCATCAAAGCTGGAGAGGGACTAGCGGGGGGAAGCTCCTACAATGAGCAGTTCTTC

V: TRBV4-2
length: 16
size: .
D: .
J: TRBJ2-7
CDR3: CASSQPTSNGPYEQYF
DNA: TGTGCCAGCAGCCAACCCACTAGCAACGGGCCTTACGAGCAGTACTTC